The sequence of this T cell receptor beta chain was determined in a study of blood T cell repertoires in COVID-19. Across the whole study: Acute and convalescent COVID-19 specimens originated in the United States, Italy and Spain. Sample material is recorded as cDNA or gDNA derived from T cells, B-cell-depleted T cells, or PBMCs.

CDR3 length: 14 residues. Trimming stripped 5 bases from V and 5 bases from J, with 17 bases between. From germline, CDR1 is GTSNPN and CDR2 SVGIG (reference sequence). Original processing methods: The assay estimated nucleated cells by amplifying reference gene primers. Libraries were prepared by immunoSEQ multiplex PCR; TCRdb keeps only in-frame clonotypes and omits some of them. V and J calls and clone size are copied from that table; D and trimming were computed from the DNA. This sample has 200,000 to 250,000 clones, with around 90% found just once. The J gene is TRBJ2-3, the V gene TRBV30, with D unclear. The receptor was isolated from a man between 18 and 29 years old with active or convalescent COVID-19. The sample consisted of peripheral blood. For the CDR3, the DNA is TGTGCCTGGGCCCCCCAGGCGTTAGAAGATACGCAGTATTTT. Translation: CAWAPQALEDTQYF.